The 3 T cell receptor beta chains given below trace back to one sample, sequenced in a study of cytomegalovirus exposure and HLA in healthy donors. PCR primers comprised 60 Vbeta and 13 Jbeta primers. Assay used: immunoSEQ multiplex PCR; TCRdb lists only in-frame clones, some missing. The ten top clones account for 0.75% to 1%, within a sample of 140,000 to 150,000 clones. The specimen was PBMCs. The receptor source for this set is a male donor in good health and CMV-seronegative.

The chain joins TRBV7-8 to TRBJ1-1; D is ambiguous. The V gene's germline CDR1 is SGHVS and CDR2 FQNEAQ. This CDR3 spans 14 amino acids. V lost 1 base and J lost 5, with 11 bases in between. The CDR3 here is CASSLGHRLTEAFF. Written as DNA, the CDR3 is TGTGCCAGCAGCTTAGGACACAGATTAACTGAAGCTTTCTTT.

The CDR3 region is CASSAQGASGANVLTF. CDR3 bases: TGTGCCAGCAGCGCACAGGGAGCCTCTGGGGCCAACGTCCTGACTTTC. The rearrangement joins TRBV14 to TRBJ2-6, with D possibly matching TRBD1 (6 bases). Germline V gene sequence: CDR1 SGHDN, CDR2 FVKESK. Trimming removed 5 bases from V and 0 bases from J, with 11 bases in between. The CDR3 runs to 16 residues.

The chain recombines TRBV10-3 with TRBJ1-2; 7 bases match TRBD1. Germline CDR1 is ENHRY and CDR2 is SYGVKD. The junction had 16 bases not matched to a gene; V was cut back by 0 bases and J by 0 bases. This CDR3 contains 20 residues. The CDR3 coding sequence is TGTGCCATCAGTGAGTCCCTCGGGCGGGACAGCACATCAGCTAACTATGGCTACACCTTC. Translated, it gives CAISESLGRDSTSANYGYTF.